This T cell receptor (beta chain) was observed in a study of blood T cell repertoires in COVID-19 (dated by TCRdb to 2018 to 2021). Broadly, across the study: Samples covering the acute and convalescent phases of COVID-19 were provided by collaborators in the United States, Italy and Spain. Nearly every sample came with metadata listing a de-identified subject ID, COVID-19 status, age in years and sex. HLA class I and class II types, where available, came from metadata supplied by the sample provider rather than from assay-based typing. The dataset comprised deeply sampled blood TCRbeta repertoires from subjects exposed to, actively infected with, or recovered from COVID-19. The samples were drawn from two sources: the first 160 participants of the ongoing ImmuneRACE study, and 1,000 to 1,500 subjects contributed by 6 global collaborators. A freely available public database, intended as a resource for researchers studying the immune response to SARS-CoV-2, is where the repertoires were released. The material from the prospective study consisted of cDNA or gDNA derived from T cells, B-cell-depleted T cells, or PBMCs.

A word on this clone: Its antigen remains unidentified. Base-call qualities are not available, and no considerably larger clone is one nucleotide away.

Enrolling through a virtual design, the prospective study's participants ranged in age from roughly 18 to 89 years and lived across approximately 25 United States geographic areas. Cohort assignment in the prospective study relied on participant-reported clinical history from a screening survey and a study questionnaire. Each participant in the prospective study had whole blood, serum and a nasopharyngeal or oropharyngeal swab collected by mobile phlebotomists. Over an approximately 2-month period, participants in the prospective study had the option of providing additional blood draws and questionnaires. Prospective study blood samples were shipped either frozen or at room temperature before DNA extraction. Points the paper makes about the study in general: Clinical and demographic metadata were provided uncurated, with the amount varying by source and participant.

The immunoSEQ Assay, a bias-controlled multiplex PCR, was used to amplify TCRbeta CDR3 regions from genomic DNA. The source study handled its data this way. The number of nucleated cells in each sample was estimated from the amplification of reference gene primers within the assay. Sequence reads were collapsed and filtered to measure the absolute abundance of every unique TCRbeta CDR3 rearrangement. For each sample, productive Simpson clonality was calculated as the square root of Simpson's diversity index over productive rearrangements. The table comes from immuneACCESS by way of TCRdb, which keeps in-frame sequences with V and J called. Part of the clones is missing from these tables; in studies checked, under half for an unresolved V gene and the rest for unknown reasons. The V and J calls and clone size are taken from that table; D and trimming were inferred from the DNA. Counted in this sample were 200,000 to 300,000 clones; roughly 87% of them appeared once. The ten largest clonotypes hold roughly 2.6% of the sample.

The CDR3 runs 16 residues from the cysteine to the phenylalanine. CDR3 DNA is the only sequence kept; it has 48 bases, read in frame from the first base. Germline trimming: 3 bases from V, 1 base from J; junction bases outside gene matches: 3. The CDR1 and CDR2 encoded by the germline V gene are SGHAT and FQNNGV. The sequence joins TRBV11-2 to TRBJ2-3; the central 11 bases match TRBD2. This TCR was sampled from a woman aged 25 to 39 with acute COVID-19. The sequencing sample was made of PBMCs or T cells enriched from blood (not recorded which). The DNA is TGTGCCAGCAGCTTTAGCGGGGGGGCTGGCACAGATACGCAGTATTTT. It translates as CASSFSGGAGTDTQYF.